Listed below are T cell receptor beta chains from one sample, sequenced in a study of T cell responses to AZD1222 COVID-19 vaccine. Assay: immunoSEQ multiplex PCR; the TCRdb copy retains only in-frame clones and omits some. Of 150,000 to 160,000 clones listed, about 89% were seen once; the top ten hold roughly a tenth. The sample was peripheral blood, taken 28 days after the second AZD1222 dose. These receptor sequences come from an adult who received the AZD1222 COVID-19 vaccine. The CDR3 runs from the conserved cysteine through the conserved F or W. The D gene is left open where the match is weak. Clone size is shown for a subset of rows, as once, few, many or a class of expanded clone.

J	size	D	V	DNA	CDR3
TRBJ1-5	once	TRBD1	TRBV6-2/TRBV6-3	TGTGCCAGCAGCTCACCTATGACAGGGGAGAATCAGCCCCAGCATTTT	CASSSPMTGENQPQHF
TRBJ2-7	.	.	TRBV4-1	TGCGCCAGCAGCCAATTCCTACAGGGACCTTACGAGCAGTACTTC	CASSQFLQGPYEQYF
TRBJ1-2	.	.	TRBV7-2	TGTGCCAGCAGCCCAGAATTCGACACTGGTGGCTACACCTTC	CASSPEFDTGGYTF
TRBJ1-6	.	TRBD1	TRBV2	TGTGCCAGCACCACCGGGACAGGGGCTCGAAATTCACCCCTCCACTTT	CASTTGTGARNSPLHF
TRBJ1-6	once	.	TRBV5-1	TGCGCCAGCACGATAGGGGGTTCTTCGGATTCACCCCTCCACTTT	CASTIGGSSDSPLHF
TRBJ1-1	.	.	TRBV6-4	TGTGCCAGCAGATCGACAGGGAACACTGAAGCTTTCTTT	CASRSTGNTEAFF
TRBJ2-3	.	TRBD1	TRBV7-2	TGTGCCAGCAGCAAAGATTCAGGGGGCGTCACAGATACGCAGTATTTT	CASSKDSGGVTDTQYF
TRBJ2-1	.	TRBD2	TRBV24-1	TGTGCCACCAGTGTTGGGGCTAGCGGGACGGCGGATGAGCAGTTCTTC	CATSVGASGTADEQFF
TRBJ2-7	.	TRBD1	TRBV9	TGTGCCAGCAGCGTATCAGGAAGGGGTAGGACAGGGGGGTGGTACGAGCAGTACTTC	CASSVSGRGRTGGWYEQYF
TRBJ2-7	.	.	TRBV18	TGTGCCAGCTCACCAAACGGCTACGAGCAGTACTTC	CASSPNGYEQYF